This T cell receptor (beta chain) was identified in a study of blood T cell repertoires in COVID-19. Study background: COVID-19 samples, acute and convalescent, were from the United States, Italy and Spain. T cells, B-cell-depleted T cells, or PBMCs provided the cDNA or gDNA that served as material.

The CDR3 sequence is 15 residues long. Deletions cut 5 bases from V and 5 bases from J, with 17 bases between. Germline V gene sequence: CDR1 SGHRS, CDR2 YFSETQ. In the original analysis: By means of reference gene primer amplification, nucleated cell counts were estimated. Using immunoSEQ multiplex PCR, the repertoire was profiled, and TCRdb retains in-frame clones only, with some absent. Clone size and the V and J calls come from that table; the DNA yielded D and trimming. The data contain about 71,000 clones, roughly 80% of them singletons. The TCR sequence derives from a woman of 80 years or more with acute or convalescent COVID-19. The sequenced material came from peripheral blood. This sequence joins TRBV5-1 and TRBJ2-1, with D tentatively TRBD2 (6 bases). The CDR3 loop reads CASSSSPGRNNEQFF. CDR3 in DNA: TGCGCCAGCAGTTCCTCCCCCGGGAGAAACAATGAGCAGTTCTTC.